These 5 T cell receptor beta chains came from one sample sequenced in a study of post-analysis software for immune sequencing data (dated by TCRdb to the mid-2010s). Study-wide conclusions, independent of this receptor: About five TRBV segments, including TRBV5-6, TRBV5-1 and TRBV20-1, were significantly more frequent in patients than controls.

Library preparation was by PCR. The data were produced on an Illumina HiSeq 2500. To reduce PCR and sequencing biases, unique molecular identifiers were incorporated into the TCR beta cDNA libraries. TCRdb ran its own pipeline on the public reads, namely fastp trimming at Q25 and MiXCR clone calling, and kept in-frame beta chains. Each entry merges the rows of one CDR3 protein and shows their most common DNA and genes. In this sample the table shows about 800,000 distinct CDR3 sequences, roughly 27% of which occur a single time. The ten largest clonotypes hold about 0.5% of the sample. Which antigens these TCRs recognize remains unknown. Sequences were obtained from blood. These receptors were collected from a girl aged 5 to 17 with multiple sclerosis.

This clonotype was counted between two and nine times. The chain carries TRBV28 and TRBJ2-7; D possibly corresponds to TRBD1 (5 bases). Germline lookup yields CDR1 MDHEN and CDR2 SYDVKM. The CDR3 extends over 14 amino acids. The V end lost 4 bases, the J end lost 0 bases, and 10 bases lay between the germline ends. Written as DNA, the CDR3 is TGTGCCAGCAGTTCACGACAGTACTCCTACGAGCAGTACTTC. This codes for CASSSRQYSYEQYF.

There are many counts of this clonotype. This rearrangement joins TRBV18 to TRBJ2-3, with D maybe TRBD1 (6 bases). V dropped 3 bases and J dropped 4 bases, with 14 bases sitting between them. CDR1 and CDR2 (germline): KGHSH, LQKENI. The CDR3 is 15 residues long. Here the CDR3 DNA reads TGTGCCAGCTCACCGGGCACAGGGCGGGCAGATACGCAGTATTTT. Translating gives CASSPGTGRADTQYF.

CDR3 loop: CASSYGLTGEETQFF. The CDR3 DNA sequence: TGTGCCAGCAGTTACGGTTTGACAGGGGAAGAGACCCAGTTCTTC. This chain connects TRBV6-5 to TRBJ2-1, with 8 bases lining up with TRBD1. J was trimmed by 13 bases and V by 2 bases; bases with no gene match: 13. The length of the CDR3 is 15 residues. Germline CDR1 is MNHEY and CDR2 is SVGAGI.

This clonotype was observed a few times. This chain links TRBV5-4 with TRBJ2-4, with TRBD2 matching 8 bases. From germline, CDR1 is SGHNT and CDR2 YYREEE (reference sequence). The CDR3 has 16 residues. V dropped 0 bases and J dropped 0; count of bases not matched to a gene: 2. The DNA of the CDR3 is TGTGCCAGCAGCTTGGCGGGGGGGTTAGCCAAAAACATTCAGTACTTC. It is translated as CASSLAGGLAKNIQYF.

This sequence joins TRBV6-5 and TRBJ1-5, with D hard to call. The V and J ends lost 4 bases and 2 bases respectively, with 9 bases between them. Germline V gene sequence: CDR1 MNHEY, CDR2 SVGAGI. The CDR3 loop spans 14 amino acids. The CDR3 loop is CASSWDAGNQPQHF. The CDR3 region has the DNA TGTGCCAGCAGTTGGGATGCGGGCAATCAGCCCCAGCATTTT.